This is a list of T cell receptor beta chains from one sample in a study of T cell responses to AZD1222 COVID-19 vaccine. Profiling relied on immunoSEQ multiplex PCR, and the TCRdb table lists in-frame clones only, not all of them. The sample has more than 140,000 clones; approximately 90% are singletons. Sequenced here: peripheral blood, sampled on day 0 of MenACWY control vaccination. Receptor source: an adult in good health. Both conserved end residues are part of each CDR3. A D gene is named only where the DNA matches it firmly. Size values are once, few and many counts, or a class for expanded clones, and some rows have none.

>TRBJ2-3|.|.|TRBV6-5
TGTGCCAGCAGTTACTCGACTCGCGCTAGCACAGATACGCAGTATTTT
CASSYSTRASTDTQYF
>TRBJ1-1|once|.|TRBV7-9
TGTGCCAGCAGCACCGGGATTGGCGGAGACACTGACGTAGCTTTCTTT
CASSTGIGGDTDVAFF
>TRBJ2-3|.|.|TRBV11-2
TGTGCCAGCAGCTTAGTCGGCTCAGATACGCAGTATTTT
CASSLVGSDTQYF
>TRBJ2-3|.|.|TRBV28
TGTGCCAGCGCCGGGAGCACAGATACGCAGTATTTT
CASAGSTDTQYF
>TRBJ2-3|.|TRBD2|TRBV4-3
TGCGCCAGCAGCCCTCAGCGGGGCGGAGGGGCAGATACGCAGTATTTT
CASSPQRGGGADTQYF
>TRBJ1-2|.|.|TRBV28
TGTGCCAGCAGTTTAGAGGGGGTCTATGGCTACACCTTC
CASSLEGVYGYTF
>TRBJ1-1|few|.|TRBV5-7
TGTGCCAGCAGCTTCGACAGCGAAGCTTTCTTT
CASSFDSEAFF
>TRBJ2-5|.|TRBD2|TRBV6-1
TGTGCCAGCAGTGAAGCGCTGATGGGCGGGGGGCTCCAAGAGACCCAGTACTTC
CASSEALMGGGLQETQYF
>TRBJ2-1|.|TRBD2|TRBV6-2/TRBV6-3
TGTGCCAGCAGTTGGCTAGCGGGGGTTAATGAGCAGTTCTTC
CASSWLAGVNEQFF
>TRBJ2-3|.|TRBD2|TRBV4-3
TGCGCCAGCAGCCAAAGTTTTAGCGGGAGGGCAGATACGCAGTATTTT
CASSQSFSGRADTQYF